Reported below is one TCR beta chain. This clone has more than one count but fewer than ten. The specificity of this receptor is unknown. No quality values exist for individual bases; no much larger clone is one base distant. The entry originates in a study of blood T cell repertoires in COVID-19 (dated by TCRdb to about 2020). Study-level background: Samples from collaborators originated in the United States, Italy and Spain and spanned both the acute and convalescent phases of COVID-19. The material from the prospective study consisted of cDNA or gDNA derived from T cells, B-cell-depleted T cells, or PBMCs. Subjects who had been exposed to COVID-19, were actively infected with it, or had recovered from it provided the deeply sampled blood TCRbeta repertoires that made up the dataset. A freely available public database, intended as a resource for researchers studying the immune response to SARS-CoV-2, is where the repertoires were released. Samples were obtained from the ongoing ImmuneRACE study (first 160 participants) and from over 1,000 subjects provided by 6 global collaborators. The sample metadata nearly always contained a de-identified subject ID, COVID-19 status, age in years and sex. Where HLA class I and class II types were available, the types were taken from metadata supplied by the sample provider, not from assay-based typing. Overall results and qualifications from the work: How much clinical and demographic metadata was included differed by source and by participant, and the metadata was provided uncurated.

A second Seattle source provided samples from volunteer blood donors who had recovered from COVID-19. Whole blood was collected in K2EDTA tubes by collaborating institutions according to the institutions' own protocols. For TCRbeta analysis, collaborators shipped samples in one of three forms: frozen whole blood, isolated PBMCs, or DNA extracted from either of those sample types. From the germline V gene, CDR1 is SGHNT and CDR2 is YENEEA. V is clipped by 1 base and J by 2 bases, and the sequence between their germline boundaries is 11 bases long. From the cysteine through the phenylalanine, the CDR3 covers 15 amino acids. Only CDR3 DNA is held: 45 bases, read in frame from base 1. The immunoSEQ Assay, a bias-controlled multiplex PCR, was used to amplify TCRbeta CDR3 regions from genomic DNA. As for the authors' bioinformatics: Nucleated cell counts per sample were estimated from amplification of reference gene primers within the assay. To quantify the absolute abundance of each unique TCRbeta CDR3 rearrangement, sequence reads were collapsed and filtered. For each sample, productive Simpson clonality was calculated as the square root of Simpson's diversity index across productive rearrangements. TCRdb provides this immuneACCESS table in a form limited to in-frame rearrangements. Some clones are lacking; in checked studies, under half of them reflect an unresolved V gene, and why the rest are absent is not known. The DNA was the basis for D and trimming; V, J and clone size are from that table. Within this sample are a few hundred thousand clones, with around 87% of them counted one time only. The leading ten clones occupy roughly 7.1% of the sample.

Sequencing was performed on peripheral blood. Recombination connected TRBV11-3 to TRBJ2-5; possibly the D gene is TRBD1, per 6 matching bases. The receptor was derived from a woman in her forties or fifties who had recovered from COVID-19. The DNA sequence follows: TGTGCCAGCAGCTTAGGGGGGACACATCAAGAGACCCAGTACTTC. This encodes CASSLGGTHQETQYF.